This T cell receptor (beta chain) was recorded in a study of neoadjuvant nivolumab and ipilimumab in lung cancer (dated by TCRdb to the early 2020s). For the wider study: Nivolumab was administered intravenously at 3 mg/kg on days 1, 15 and 29, and in the combination arm ipilimumab 1 mg/kg was added on day 1 only. In the trial, more than 40 patients with operable NSCLC were treated, of whom 23 were randomized to nivolumab monotherapy and about 20 to nivolumab plus ipilimumab. Matched pretherapy and resected tumor pairs were analyzed for seven patients: four treated with nivolumab and three with nivolumab plus ipilimumab. TCR repertoires were compared between pretherapy (baseline) peripheral blood and tumors resected at surgery after neoadjuvant immune checkpoint blockade. For each study arm, the primary endpoint of the trial was the rate of major pathologic response (MPR) in the intention-to-treat population. Points the paper makes about the study in general: A small number of samples underwent TCR sequencing. There was no significant correlation between TCR clonality and pathologic tumor regression, and just a single major-pathologic-response sample was available for the clonality-regression analysis. Richness in tumors resected after neoadjuvant therapy showed a positive correlation with pretherapy blood TCR richness (Spearman R ~ 0.82). Greater TCR richness and clonality were observed in resected tumors than in tumor-adjacent uninvolved lung, and increases were observed in more dual-therapy-treated tumors. From pretherapy to surgery, tumor T-cell richness and clonality increased in three of three dual-therapy tumors but in only two of four nivolumab-treated tumors.

The library was produced with the immunoSEQ multiplex PCR assay. On the authors' methods: Repertoires were summarized by richness and clonality, and significantly expanded and contracted clones were identified between pre- and post-therapy samples. This is the immuneACCESS table as TCRdb keeps it, with only in-frame sequences that have V and J called. A part of the clones is gone; compared with another copy, unresolved V genes explain less than half, and the rest is unexplained. D and trimming come from the DNA, and the V and J calls and clone size come from that table. The sample data list some 25,000 clones, and 82% of these were observed just once. Clones ranked in the top ten supply approximately 8.6% of the sample. The V end loses 4 bases and the J end loses 3 bases, and a stretch of 13 bases separates them. CDR1 and CDR2 were assigned from the germline V gene as SNHLY and FYNNEI. From cysteine to phenylalanine, the CDR3 is 15 amino acids long. Just the 45-base CDR3 DNA is kept, in frame starting at base 1.

Comment on this clone: Its antigen is still unknown. No much larger clonotype is one base removed from it; base qualities were not supplied.

What the time point label conveys for this sample: at surgical resection after neoadjuvant nivolumab +/- ipilimumab. The samples were obtained from NEOSTAR, a phase 2 randomized trial that tested neoadjuvant nivolumab or nivolumab plus ipilimumab, followed by surgery, in operable NSCLC. This receptor was taken from an adult with non-small cell lung cancer. The chain was built from TRBV2 and TRBJ1-5; TRBD1 could be the D gene, as 5 bases match. The sample was tumor tissue, taken after neoadjuvant nivolumab, alone or with ipilimumab, at or shortly before surgery. The CDR3 protein sequence reads: CASSASGVNNQPQHF. The nucleotide sequence is given as TGTGCCAGCAGTGCCTCGGGGGTTAACAATCAGCCCCAGCATTTT.